The present entry profiles one T cell receptor beta chain with its context. The data were taken from a study of breast tumors, draining lymph nodes, adjacent tissues. V dropped 1 base and J dropped 4 bases, with 13 bases sitting between them. The CDR3 has 15 residues. Germline CDR1 reads MNHNS; CDR2 reads SASEGT. TCRdb re-called the multiplex PCR reads with MiXCR, one entry per CDR3 protein. Of about 80,000 distinct CDR3 sequences listed, about 20% are singletons. Samples came from axillary lymph nodes draining the breast cancer. Input material: axillary lymph node tissue. This TCR came from a female donor with breast cancer. Some clones in this sample may be carry-over from other donors' samples. The rearrangement links TRBV6-1 to TRBJ1-2; D not certain. The CDR3 reads CASSEGQERGYGYTF. As DNA, the CDR3 is TGTGCCAGCAGTGAAGGCCAGGAACGGGGCTATGGCTACACCTTC.